A selection of T cell receptor beta chains follows, all from one sample in a study of long-term antiretroviral therapy in people with HIV. The data were produced by immunoSEQ multiplex PCR, yet TCRdb's version contains in-frame clones alone and is incomplete. The sample lists about 11,000 clones; roughly 80% were seen once. Sequenced material: unsorted PBMCs, taken approximately 7 years after starting antiretroviral therapy. These receptors all stem from a man aged 50 to 59 with HIV. Both conserved end residues are part of each CDR3. A D gene is named only where the DNA matches it firmly. Some rows have no size entry. The others give once, few or many, or a class for an expanded clone.

cdr3_length j_call clone_size d_call v_call cdr3_aa cdr3_nt
12 TRBJ2-1 few . TRBV5-1 CASSLLYNEQFF TGCGCCAGCAGCTTGTTATACAATGAGCAGTTCTTC
14 TRBJ1-1 . TRBD1 TRBV19 CASSPRQGSTEAFF TGTGCCAGTAGTCCCCGACAGGGGTCGACTGAAGCTTTCTTT
12 TRBJ1-1 . . TRBV11-3 CASSSGTFEAFF TGTGCCAGCAGCTCCGGGACTTTTGAAGCTTTCTTT
13 TRBJ1-2 once . TRBV9 CASSRGDNYGYTF TGTGCCAGCAGCCGAGGAGATAACTATGGCTACACCTTC
13 TRBJ1-1 . TRBD1 TRBV10-1 CASTDDRGTEAFF TGCGCCAGCACCGACGACAGGGGGACTGAAGCTTTCTTT
14 TRBJ2-3 . . TRBV30 CAWSVSGGTDTQYF TGTGCCTGGAGTGTAAGTGGTGGCACAGATACGCAGTATTTT
15 TRBJ2-7 . TRBD1 TRBV10-1 CASSAQTGVPYEQYF TGCGCCAGCAGTGCCCAGACAGGGGTACCCTACGAGCAGTACTTC
14 TRBJ1-5 . TRBD1 TRBV5-8 CASSPRTGGQPQHF TGTGCCAGCAGCCCTAGGACAGGTGGTCAGCCCCAGCATTTT
16 TRBJ1-2 . TRBD1 TRBV18 CASSPKTGGDENGYTF TGTGCCAGCTCACCAAAGACAGGGGGCGATGAAAATGGCTACACCTTC
16 TRBJ1-2 . . TRBV7-6 CASSLGLGGTNYGYTF TGTGCCAGCAGCTTAGGGCTGGGCGGAACTAACTATGGCTACACCTTC